The rows below give T cell receptor beta chains drawn from one sample of a study of beta chain features in type 1 diabetes. The protocol was immunoSEQ multiplex PCR, while the TCRdb copy is restricted to in-frame clones and leaves out a portion. The table lists a few hundred thousand clones, 16% of them singletons. Sequencing input: naive CD4+ T cells from blood. These TCRs come from a man aged 25-45 years with type 1 diabetes. Both conserved end residues are part of each CDR3. The D gene is left open where the match is weak. Size tells how often a clone was seen (once, few, many) or the class of an expanded clone, and some rows leave it out.

cdr3_aa: CTSSQVDSNQPQHF; cdr3_nt: TGCACCAGCAGCCAAGTGGATAGCAATCAGCCCCAGCATTTT; clone_size: .; v_call: TRBV1; d_call: .; j_call: TRBJ1-5
cdr3_aa: CASSTWTSGTYNEQFF; cdr3_nt: TGTGCCAGCAGCACGTGGACTAGCGGCACCTACAATGAGCAGTTCTTC; clone_size: .; v_call: TRBV14; d_call: TRBD2; j_call: TRBJ2-1
cdr3_aa: CASSLPGYGYTF; cdr3_nt: TGTGCCAGCAGCTTACCAGGGTATGGCTACACCTTC; clone_size: .; v_call: TRBV7-9; d_call: .; j_call: TRBJ1-2
cdr3_aa: CASSAGSAKNIQYF; cdr3_nt: TGTGCCAGCAGTGCCGGGAGCGCCAAAAACATTCAGTACTTC; clone_size: .; v_call: TRBV27; d_call: .; j_call: TRBJ2-4
cdr3_aa: CASSIGTDTGELFF; cdr3_nt: TGTGCCAGTAGTATAGGGACCGACACCGGGGAGCTGTTTTTT; clone_size: .; v_call: TRBV19; d_call: .; j_call: TRBJ2-2
cdr3_aa: CASSLGTVTDTQYF; cdr3_nt: TGTGCCAGCAGTCTCGGGACAGTCACAGATACGCAGTATTTT; clone_size: .; v_call: TRBV2; d_call: TRBD1; j_call: TRBJ2-3
cdr3_aa: CASSPGTSTDTQYF; cdr3_nt: TGCGCCAGCAGCCCCGGGACTAGCACAGATACGCAGTATTTT; clone_size: .; v_call: TRBV5-1; d_call: .; j_call: TRBJ2-3
cdr3_aa: CAIRGPGSLGEQYF; cdr3_nt: TGTGCCATCAGGGGCCCGGGGTCTTTAGGCGAGCAGTACTTC; clone_size: few; v_call: TRBV10-3; d_call: .; j_call: TRBJ2-7
cdr3_aa: CSVAGSQTDTQYF; cdr3_nt: TGCAGCGTTGCTGGGAGCCAGACAGATACGCAGTATTTT; clone_size: few; v_call: TRBV29-1; d_call: .; j_call: TRBJ2-3
cdr3_aa: CASGFRFYDTGELFF; cdr3_nt: TGTGCTAGTGGTTTCAGGTTTTACGACACCGGGGAGCTGTTTTTT; clone_size: few; v_call: TRBV12-5; d_call: .; j_call: TRBJ2-2
cdr3_aa: CASSLTSTEGADTQYF; cdr3_nt: TGTGCCAGCAGCTTAACGAGTACCGAAGGTGCAGATACGCAGTATTTT; clone_size: few; v_call: TRBV7-2; d_call: .; j_call: TRBJ2-3
cdr3_aa: CASGGTAYEQYF; cdr3_nt: TGTGCCAGCGGCGGGACAGCCTACGAGCAGTACTTC; clone_size: .; v_call: TRBV6-1; d_call: .; j_call: TRBJ2-7
cdr3_aa: CASSGVLPLYEQYF; cdr3_nt: TGCGCCAGCAGTGGGGTACTGCCCCTCTACGAGCAGTACTTC; clone_size: .; v_call: TRBV10-1; d_call: .; j_call: TRBJ2-7
cdr3_aa: CASSLGTSGSYEQYF; cdr3_nt: TGCGCCAGCAGCTTGGGTACTAGCGGGAGTTACGAGCAGTACTTC; clone_size: .; v_call: TRBV5-1; d_call: TRBD2; j_call: TRBJ2-7
cdr3_aa: CASSPGTARVSQYF; cdr3_nt: TGTGCCAGCAGCCCTGGGACAGCTCGAGTATCGCAGTATTTT; clone_size: .; v_call: TRBV7-6; d_call: TRBD1; j_call: TRBJ2-3
cdr3_aa: CASSYVTSGYYEQYF; cdr3_nt: TGTGCCAGCAGCTATGTGACTAGCGGATACTACGAGCAGTACTTC; clone_size: .; v_call: TRBV7-9; d_call: TRBD2; j_call: TRBJ2-7
cdr3_aa: CASSVVSGSATGELFF; cdr3_nt: TGTGCCAGCAGCGTAGTCTCCGGCTCAGCCACCGGGGAGCTGTTTTTT; clone_size: few; v_call: TRBV9; d_call: .; j_call: TRBJ2-2
cdr3_aa: CASRSHETEAFF; cdr3_nt: TGTGCCAGCAGGTCACATGAGACTGAAGCTTTCTTT; clone_size: few; v_call: TRBV7-9; d_call: .; j_call: TRBJ1-1
cdr3_aa: CATSRVLQASEKLFF; cdr3_nt: TGTGCCACCAGCAGAGTATTACAGGCGTCTGAAAAACTGTTTTTT; clone_size: .; v_call: TRBV15; d_call: .; j_call: TRBJ1-4
cdr3_aa: CASSLWGADYEQYF; cdr3_nt: TGTGCCAGCAGCCTATGGGGGGCGGACTACGAGCAGTACTTC; clone_size: .; v_call: TRBV14; d_call: .; j_call: TRBJ2-7
cdr3_aa: CAFRRGNQPQHF; cdr3_nt: TGTGCCTTTAGACGAGGCAATCAGCCCCAGCATTTT; clone_size: .; v_call: TRBV30; d_call: .; j_call: TRBJ1-5
cdr3_aa: CASSMEGRTDTQYF; cdr3_nt: TGTGCCAGCAGCATGGAGGGAAGAACAGATACGCAGTATTTT; clone_size: few; v_call: TRBV11-3; d_call: .; j_call: TRBJ2-3
cdr3_aa: CASSFQRETQYF; cdr3_nt: TGTGCCAGCAGCTTTCAGAGAGAGACCCAGTACTTC; clone_size: few; v_call: TRBV5-5; d_call: .; j_call: TRBJ2-5
cdr3_aa: CASTLNPGQGAYEQYF; cdr3_nt: TGCGCCAGCACTTTAAACCCGGGACAGGGGGCCTACGAGCAGTACTTC; clone_size: few; v_call: TRBV5-1; d_call: TRBD1; j_call: TRBJ2-7
cdr3_aa: CAISATSSQAFF; cdr3_nt: TGTGCCATCAGTGCGACTTCTTCCCAGGCTTTCTTT; clone_size: few; v_call: TRBV10-3; d_call: .; j_call: TRBJ1-1
cdr3_aa: CASSLAATGELFF; cdr3_nt: TGTGCCAGCAGCTTAGCAGCCACCGGGGAGCTGTTTTTT; clone_size: .; v_call: TRBV7-8; d_call: .; j_call: TRBJ2-2
cdr3_aa: CSSLGTGSYEQYF; cdr3_nt: TGCAGCTCCCTCGGGACGGGGTCCTACGAGCAGTACTTC; clone_size: few; v_call: TRBV29-1; d_call: .; j_call: TRBJ2-7
cdr3_aa: CSVPDSFQETQYF; cdr3_nt: TGCAGCGTCCCGGACTCCTTCCAAGAGACCCAGTACTTC; clone_size: .; v_call: TRBV29-1; d_call: .; j_call: TRBJ2-5
cdr3_aa: CAISEGKETQYF; cdr3_nt: TGTGCCATCTCCGAAGGGAAAGAGACCCAGTACTTC; clone_size: few; v_call: TRBV10-3; d_call: .; j_call: TRBJ2-5
cdr3_aa: CASSLFSGSVPNTGELFF; cdr3_nt: TGTGCCAGCAGCTTATTTAGCGGGAGCGTCCCGAACACCGGGGAGCTGTTTTTT; clone_size: .; v_call: TRBV7-7; d_call: TRBD2; j_call: TRBJ2-2
cdr3_aa: CAWKPTGSYEQYF; cdr3_nt: TGTGCCTGGAAACCGACAGGCTCCTACGAGCAGTACTTC; clone_size: .; v_call: TRBV30; d_call: .; j_call: TRBJ2-7
cdr3_aa: CASSGPGLAGGTSQFF; cdr3_nt: TGTGCCAGCAGTGGACCCGGACTAGCGGGAGGAACCTCGCAGTTCTTC; clone_size: .; v_call: TRBV28; d_call: TRBD2; j_call: TRBJ2-1
cdr3_aa: CASTPWREDGYTF; cdr3_nt: TGTGCCAGTACCCCGTGGAGGGAGGATGGCTACACCTTC; clone_size: .; v_call: TRBV19; d_call: .; j_call: TRBJ1-2
cdr3_aa: CASSVSGMPYEQYF; cdr3_nt: TGTGCCAGCAGCGTGAGCGGGATGCCCTACGAGCAGTACTTC; clone_size: few; v_call: TRBV7-2; d_call: TRBD2; j_call: TRBJ2-7
cdr3_aa: CSVVAIDRGLNEQYF; cdr3_nt: TGCAGCGTTGTTGCCATCGACAGGGGGCTAAACGAGCAGTACTTC; clone_size: .; v_call: TRBV29-1; d_call: TRBD1; j_call: TRBJ2-7
cdr3_aa: CASSATTDTSSYF; cdr3_nt: TGTGCCAGCAGTGCGACAACGGACACTTCATCGTACTTC; clone_size: .; v_call: TRBV2; d_call: .; j_call: TRBJ2-4
cdr3_aa: CSAQGRVNTGELFF; cdr3_nt: TGCAGCGCCCAAGGACGGGTAAACACCGGGGAGCTGTTTTTT; clone_size: .; v_call: TRBV29-1; d_call: .; j_call: TRBJ2-2